The 18 T cell receptor beta chains given below trace back to one sample, sequenced in a study of CD8+ T cells in alopecia areata. It was cDNA, reverse transcribed from extracted RNA, that served as the sequencing template. Sequenced by immunoSEQ multiplex PCR; TCRdb stores in-frame clones only, minus some. Of around 190,000 clones listed, under 70% are singletons. This sample's treatment: oral pan-JAK inhibitor, 5-10 mg twice daily. Specimen: CD4+ T cells sorted from blood, collected at week 4, from a patient treated with tofacitinib. The receptors were gathered from a human donor with alopecia areata.

The sample holds a few counts of this clone. The chain is built from TRBV4-3 and TRBJ1-1; tentative D call: TRBD1 (6 bases). The V gene lost 4 bases and the J gene lost 7 bases, with 13 bases spanning the gap. This CDR3 comprises 13 residues. The V gene's germline CDR1 is LGHNA and CDR2 YSLEER. CDR3 coding DNA: TGCGCCAGCAGCCGCAACAGGGATAGTGAAGCTTTCTTT. Translated, it gives CASSRNRDSEAFF.

The chain carries TRBV19 and TRBJ1-2, with TRBD1 identical over 8 bases. CDR3 length equals 15 residues. The V gene's germline CDR1 is LNHDA and CDR2 SQIVND (reference sequence). The ends lost 5 bases at V and 2 bases at J; junction bases unmatched: 7. In DNA form, the CDR3 reads TGTGCCAGTAGTCCTCGGACAGGGATCAACTATGGCTACACCTTC. Protein product: CASSPRTGINYGYTF.

The chain has TRBV27 and TRBJ1-2; 8 bases agree with TRBD1. CDR3 length equals 12 residues. Germline-derived CDR1 and CDR2 are MNHEY and SMNVEV (reference sequence). The V gene end was trimmed by 6 bases and the J gene end by 9 bases; junction bases not matched to a gene: 6. The CDR3 sequence: CASRPSGGSYTF. Written as DNA, the CDR3 is TGTGCCAGCAGGCCCTCAGGGGGCAGCTACACCTTC.

The CDR3 sequence: CASSPRDRQHF. DNA for the CDR3: TGTGCCAGCAGTCCCCGGGACAGACAGCATTTT. The chain couples TRBV2 to TRBJ1-5; 7 bases are a match to TRBD1. In germline, CDR1 is SNHLY, CDR2 FYNNEI. With 5 bases clipped from V and 13 bases from J, the junction kept 5 bases outside the gene matches. The CDR3 consists of 11 residues.

CDR3 region: CASSLDPALYEQYF. CDR3 nucleotides: TGCGCCAGCAGCTTGGACCCCGCGCTTTACGAGCAGTACTTC. J is TRBJ2-7 and V is TRBV5-1, with D unresolved. Per the germline V gene, CDR1 is SGHRS and CDR2 is YFSETQ. The CDR3 runs 14 residues. The V gene lost 0 bases and the J gene lost 4 bases, with 11 bases spanning the gap.

This clone has only a few counts. This chain connects TRBV9 to TRBJ2-1, with 9 bases that match TRBD1. Germline CDR1 and CDR2: SGDLS and YYNGEE. Unmatched junction bases numbered 7, after V lost 0 bases and J lost 9 bases. The CDR3 runs to 15 residues. The CDR3 DNA follows: TGTGCCAGCAGCGTAGCGGGACAGGGAGGGGTTGAGCAGTTCTTC. It encodes CASSVAGQGGVEQFF.

The chain uses TRBV18 and TRBJ1-5, with TRBD1 matching over 11 bases. Germline V gives CDR1 KGHSH, CDR2 LQKENI. The trim removed 3 bases at V and 7 bases at J, leaving 5 bases unmatched. The CDR3 has 15 residues. This CDR3 reads CASSPPDRGLQPQHF. The CDR3 DNA reads TGTGCCAGCTCACCCCCGGACAGGGGGCTCCAGCCCCAGCATTTT.

The genes are TRBV10-3 and TRBJ2-7, with D unresolved. CDR3 size: 14 residues. Germline CDR1 is ENHRY and CDR2 is SYGVKD. Trimming took off 4 bases at V and 2 bases at J, with 12 bases between the two ends. The CDR3 DNA is TGTGCCATCAGTGCAGTAGGGTCGACCTACGAGCAGTACTTC. Protein: CAISAVGSTYEQYF.

The chain joins TRBV7-8 to TRBJ1-5; weak D call: TRBD1 (5 bases). Germline values: CDR1 SGHVS, CDR2 FQNEAQ. Trimming pared 0 bases from V and 6 bases from J, leaving 12 bases between. This CDR3 is 15 amino acids long. The CDR3 nucleotides are TGTGCCAGCAGCTTAGCCGGGGCGGGGGTTCAGCCCCAGCATTTT. Translated, it gives CASSLAGAGVQPQHF.

This chain links TRBV5-1 with TRBJ1-6, with a tentative D call TRBD1 (6 bases). The CDR3 covers 13 residues. The V end was cut by 3 bases, the J end by 8 bases, with 9 bases between. The V gene's germline CDR1 is SGHRS and CDR2 YFSETQ. In nucleotides, the CDR3 is TGCGCCAGCAGCTCGGACAGTTATTCACCCCTCCACTTT. This sequence encodes CASSSDSYSPLHF.

The chain employs TRBV20-1 and TRBJ1-5, with no clear D. Germline lookup yields CDR1 DFQATT and CDR2 SNEGSKA (reference sequence). The CDR3 totals 10 residues. Trimming stripped 4 bases from V and 6 bases from J, with 4 bases between. Here the CDR3 DNA reads TGCAGTGCTAACGGTCAGCCCCAGCATTTT. Its translation: CSANGQPQHF.

The gene calls are TRBV6-1 and TRBJ1-2; 8 nucleotides agree with TRBD1. Trimming cost V 2 bases and J 3 bases; bases outside gene matches: 5. The CDR3 runs to 15 residues. Germline V gives CDR1 MNHNS, CDR2 SASEGT. The CDR3 sequence: CASSEWGQADYGYTF. Written as DNA, the CDR3 is TGTGCCAGCAGTGAATGGGGACAGGCCGACTATGGCTACACCTTC.

The chain employs TRBV30 and TRBJ2-3; a weak D match, TRBD2 (6 bases). This CDR3 is built from 11 residues. In germline, CDR1 is GTSNPN, CDR2 SVGIG (reference sequence). Trimming took 5 bases from V and 6 from J, leaving 9 bases between them. This CDR3 is CAWGRGDTQYF. In DNA form, the CDR3 reads TGTGCCTGGGGTCGGGGGGATACGCAGTATTTT.

The rearrangement links TRBV29-1 to TRBJ2-3; 11 bases match TRBD1. The CDR3 spans 14 residues. Per germline, CDR1 SQVTM and CDR2 ANQGSEA. After removal of 3 bases from V and 3 bases from J, the junction contained 2 bases not matched to a gene. In nucleotides, the CDR3 is TGCAGCGTTGACGGACAGGGGGCGACAGATACGCAGTATTTT. Amino acids: CSVDGQGATDTQYF.

The V and J genes are TRBV5-1 and TRBJ1-4; maybe TRBD1 (5 bases). V was shortened by 2 bases and J by 5 bases, with 13 bases between the two germline ends. Germline V gene sequence: CDR1 SGHRS, CDR2 YFSETQ. The CDR3 is made up of 15 amino acids. Here the CDR3 DNA reads TGCGCCAGCAGCTTCGCCCCAGGGTTGAATGAAAAACTGTTTTTT. This codes for CASSFAPGLNEKLFF.

The chain uses TRBV7-2 and TRBJ2-3; 7 nucleotides align to TRBD2. V lost 3 bases and J lost 2; bases outside the gene matches: 8. CDR3 length: 16 amino acids. Germline values: CDR1 SGHTA, CDR2 FQGNSA. The CDR3 nucleotides are TGTGCCAGCAGCTTCCTCAGCGGGGCTCTCACAGATACGCAGTATTTT. Amino acid sequence: CASSFLSGALTDTQYF. Based on the CDR3 plus reference TRBV7-2 and TRBJ2-3, the full variable domain is GAGVSQSPSNKVTEKGKDVELRCDPISGHTALYWYRQSLGQGLEFLIYFQGNSAPDKSGLPSDRFSAERTGGSVSTLTIQRTQQEDSAVYLCASSFLSGALTDTQYFGPGTRLTVL.

The V gene is TRBV2, the J gene TRBJ2-1; maybe TRBD2 (5 bases). With 7 bases removed from V and 0 bases from J, the gap between germline ends came to 13 bases. The length of the CDR3 is 15 residues. Looked up from germline, CDR1 is SNHLY and CDR2 is FYNNEI. The CDR3 loop reads CASTGGGSSYNEQFF. In DNA form, the CDR3 reads TGTGCCAGCACCGGAGGAGGAAGCTCCTACAATGAGCAGTTCTTC.

V and J are TRBV5-1 and TRBJ1-6; possible D gene TRBD1, 5 bases. The V gene lost 3 bases and the J gene lost 9 bases, with 16 bases spanning the gap. The CDR3 runs 15 residues. Germline V gene sequence: CDR1 SGHRS, CDR2 YFSETQ. This CDR3 reads CASSWEPGQGSPLHF. CDR3 sequence (DNA): TGCGCCAGCAGCTGGGAACCCGGGCAGGGTTCACCCCTCCACTTT.